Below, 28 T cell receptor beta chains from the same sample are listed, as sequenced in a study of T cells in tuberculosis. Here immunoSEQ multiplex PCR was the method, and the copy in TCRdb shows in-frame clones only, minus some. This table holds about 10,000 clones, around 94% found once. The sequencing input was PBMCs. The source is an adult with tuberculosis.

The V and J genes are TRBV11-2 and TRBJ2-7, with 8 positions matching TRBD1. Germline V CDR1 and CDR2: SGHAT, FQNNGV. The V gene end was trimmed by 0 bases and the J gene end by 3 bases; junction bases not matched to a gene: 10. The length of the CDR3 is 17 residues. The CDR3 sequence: CASSLEPPGGEDYEQYF. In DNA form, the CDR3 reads TGTGCCAGCAGCTTAGAGCCCCCAGGGGGCGAGGACTACGAGCAGTACTTC.

CDR3 loop: CASMETPSTDTQYF. In DNA, the CDR3 is TGTGCCAGTATGGAGACTCCTAGCACAGATACGCAGTATTTT. This chain uses TRBV19 with TRBJ2-3; no clear D. The V end lost 7 bases, the J end lost 0 bases, and 11 bases lay between the germline ends. CDR3 size: 14 residues. CDR1 is LNHDA, CDR2 SQIVND, per germline (reference sequence). The full variable domain, completed using reference TRBV19 and TRBJ2-3, is DGGITQSPKYLFRKEGQNVTLSCEQNLNHDAMYWYRQDPGQGLRLIYYSQIVNDFQKGDIAEGYSVSREKKESFPLTVTSAQKNPTAFYLCASMETPSTDTQYFGPGTRLTVL.

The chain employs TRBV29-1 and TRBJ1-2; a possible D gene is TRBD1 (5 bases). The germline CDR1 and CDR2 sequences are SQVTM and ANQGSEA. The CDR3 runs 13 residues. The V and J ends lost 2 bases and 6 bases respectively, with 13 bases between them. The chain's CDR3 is CSVESVAGNGYTF. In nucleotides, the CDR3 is TGCAGCGTTGAAAGTGTTGCAGGGAATGGCTACACCTTC.

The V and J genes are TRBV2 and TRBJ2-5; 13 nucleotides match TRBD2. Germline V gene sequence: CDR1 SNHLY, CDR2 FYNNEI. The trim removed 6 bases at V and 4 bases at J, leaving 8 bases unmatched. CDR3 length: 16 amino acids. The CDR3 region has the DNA TGTGCCAGCAGAGAAAAAGGACTAGCGGGGGCAGAGACCCAGTACTTC. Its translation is CASREKGLAGAETQYF.

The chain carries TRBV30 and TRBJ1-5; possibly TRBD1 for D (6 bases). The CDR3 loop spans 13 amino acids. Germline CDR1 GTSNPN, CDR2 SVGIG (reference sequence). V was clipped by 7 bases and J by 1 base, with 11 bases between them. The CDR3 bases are TGTGCCTATCGGGACATAAGCAATCAGCCCCAGCATTTT. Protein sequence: CAYRDISNQPQHF. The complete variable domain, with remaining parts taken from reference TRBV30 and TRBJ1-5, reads SQTIHQWPATLVQPVGSPLSLECTVEGTSNPNLYWYRQAAGRGLQLLFYSVGIGQISSEVPQNLSASRPQDRQFILSSKKLLLSDSGFYLCAYRDISNQPQHFGDGTRLSIL.

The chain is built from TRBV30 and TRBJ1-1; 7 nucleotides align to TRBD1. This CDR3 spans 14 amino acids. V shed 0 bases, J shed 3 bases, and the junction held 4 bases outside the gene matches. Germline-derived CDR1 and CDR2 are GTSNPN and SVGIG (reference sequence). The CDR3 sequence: CAWSVIQGYTEAFF. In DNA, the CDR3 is TGTGCCTGGAGTGTTATACAGGGGTACACTGAAGCTTTCTTT.

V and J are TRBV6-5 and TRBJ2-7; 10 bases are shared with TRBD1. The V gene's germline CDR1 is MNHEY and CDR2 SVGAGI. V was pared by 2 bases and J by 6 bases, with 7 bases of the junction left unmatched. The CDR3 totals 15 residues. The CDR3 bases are TGTGCCAGCAGTTACGGGGGACAGGGGCCTCGCGAGCAGTACTTC. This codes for CASSYGGQGPREQYF.

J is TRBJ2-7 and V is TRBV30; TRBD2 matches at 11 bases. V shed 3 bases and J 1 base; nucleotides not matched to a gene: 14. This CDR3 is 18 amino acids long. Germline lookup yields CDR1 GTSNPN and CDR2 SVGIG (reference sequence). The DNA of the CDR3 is TGTGCCTGGAGACCTTGGTCGGGACTAGCGGCGAAATCCTACGAGCAGTACTTC. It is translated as CAWRPWSGLAAKSYEQYF.

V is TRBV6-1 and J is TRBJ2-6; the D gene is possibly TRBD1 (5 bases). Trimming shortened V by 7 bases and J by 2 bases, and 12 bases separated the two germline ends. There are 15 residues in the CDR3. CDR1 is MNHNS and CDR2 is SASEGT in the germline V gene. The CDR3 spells CASTSQGAGANVLTF. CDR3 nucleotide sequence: TGTGCCAGCACCTCCCAGGGTGCTGGGGCCAACGTCCTGACTTTC.

The CDR3 is CASSQGGPKTGETQYF. CDR3 coding DNA: TGCGCCAGCAGCCAAGGGGGCCCGAAAACGGGAGAGACCCAGTACTTC. The J gene is TRBJ2-5, the V gene TRBV4-1; possible D gene TRBD1, 5 bases. This CDR3 is 16 amino acids long. Germline assignment: CDR1 MGHRA and CDR2 YSYEKL. Trimming cost V 1 base and J 4 bases, with 16 bases left between them.

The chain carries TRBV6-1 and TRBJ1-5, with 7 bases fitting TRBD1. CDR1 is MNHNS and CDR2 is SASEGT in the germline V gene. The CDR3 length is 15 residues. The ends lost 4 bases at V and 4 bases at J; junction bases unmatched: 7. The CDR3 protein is CASSGDSRPNQPQHF. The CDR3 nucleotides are TGTGCCAGCAGTGGGGACAGCCGGCCAAATCAGCCCCAGCATTTT.

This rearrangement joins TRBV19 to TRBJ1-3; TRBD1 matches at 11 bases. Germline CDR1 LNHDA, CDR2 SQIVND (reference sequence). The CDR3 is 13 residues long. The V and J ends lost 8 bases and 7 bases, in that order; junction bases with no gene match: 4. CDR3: CASSDRGRNTIYF. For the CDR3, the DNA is TGTGCCAGTTCGGACAGGGGGCGGAACACCATATATTTT.

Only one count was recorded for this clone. CDR3 nucleotide sequence: TGCGCCAGCAGCCAAGGGGGACAGGTGAACACTGAAGCTTTCTTT. It codes for CASSQGGQVNTEAFF. The chain uses TRBV4-1 and TRBJ1-1; 8 nucleotides align to TRBD1. The CDR3 has 15 amino acids. CDR1 and CDR2 from the germline V gene are MGHRA and YSYEKL. V trimming: 1 base; J trimming: 0 bases; junction bases outside the gene matches: 1.

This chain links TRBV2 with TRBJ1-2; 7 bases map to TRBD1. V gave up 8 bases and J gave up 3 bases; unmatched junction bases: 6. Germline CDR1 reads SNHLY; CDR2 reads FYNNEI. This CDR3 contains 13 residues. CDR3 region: CASGTGQHYGYTF. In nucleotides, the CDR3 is TGTGCCAGCGGGACGGGACAGCACTATGGCTACACCTTC.

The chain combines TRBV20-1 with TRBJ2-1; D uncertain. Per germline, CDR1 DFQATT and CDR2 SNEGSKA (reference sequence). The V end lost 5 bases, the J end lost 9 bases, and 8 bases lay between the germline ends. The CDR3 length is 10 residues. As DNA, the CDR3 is TGCAGTGCTTTGAGAGTTGAGCAGTTCTTC. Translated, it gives CSALRVEQFF.

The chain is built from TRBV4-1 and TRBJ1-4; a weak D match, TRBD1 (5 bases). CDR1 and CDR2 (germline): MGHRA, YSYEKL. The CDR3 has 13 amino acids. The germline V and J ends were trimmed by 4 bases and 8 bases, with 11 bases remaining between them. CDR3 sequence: CASSRVQGEKLFF. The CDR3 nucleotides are TGCGCCAGCAGCCGGGTCCAGGGAGAAAAACTGTTTTTT.

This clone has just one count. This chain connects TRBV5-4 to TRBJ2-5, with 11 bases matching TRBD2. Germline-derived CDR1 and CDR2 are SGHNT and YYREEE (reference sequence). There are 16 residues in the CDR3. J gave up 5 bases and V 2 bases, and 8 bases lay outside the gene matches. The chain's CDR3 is CASSFFSGGAGETQYF. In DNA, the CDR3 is TGTGCCAGCAGCTTTTTTAGCGGGGGGGCCGGGGAGACCCAGTACTTC.

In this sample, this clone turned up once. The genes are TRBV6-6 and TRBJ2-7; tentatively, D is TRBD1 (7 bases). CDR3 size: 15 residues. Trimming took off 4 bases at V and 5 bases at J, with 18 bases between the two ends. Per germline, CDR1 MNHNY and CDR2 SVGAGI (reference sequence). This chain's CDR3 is CASSSPYRGGNEQYF. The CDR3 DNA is TGTGCCAGCAGTTCCCCGTACAGGGGCGGGAACGAGCAGTACTTC.

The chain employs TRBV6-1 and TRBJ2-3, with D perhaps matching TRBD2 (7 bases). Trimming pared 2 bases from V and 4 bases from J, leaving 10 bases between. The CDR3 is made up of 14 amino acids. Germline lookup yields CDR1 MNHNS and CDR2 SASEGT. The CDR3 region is CASSERGGPDTQYF. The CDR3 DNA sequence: TGTGCCAGCAGTGAAAGGGGGGGGCCAGATACGCAGTATTTT.

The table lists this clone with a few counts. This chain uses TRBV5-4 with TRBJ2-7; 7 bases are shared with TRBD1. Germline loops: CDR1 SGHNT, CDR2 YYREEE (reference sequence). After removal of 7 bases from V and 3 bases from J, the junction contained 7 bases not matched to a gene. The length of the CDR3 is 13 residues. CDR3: CASLPQGSYEQYF. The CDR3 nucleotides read TGTGCCAGCTTACCACAGGGGAGCTACGAGCAGTACTTC.

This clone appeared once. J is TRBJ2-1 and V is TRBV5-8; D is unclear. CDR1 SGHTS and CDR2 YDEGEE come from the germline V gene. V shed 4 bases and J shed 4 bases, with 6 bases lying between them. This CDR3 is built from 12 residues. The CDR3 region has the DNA TGTGCCAGCAGCCTAGAGTACAATGAGCAGTTCTTC. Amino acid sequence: CASSLEYNEQFF.

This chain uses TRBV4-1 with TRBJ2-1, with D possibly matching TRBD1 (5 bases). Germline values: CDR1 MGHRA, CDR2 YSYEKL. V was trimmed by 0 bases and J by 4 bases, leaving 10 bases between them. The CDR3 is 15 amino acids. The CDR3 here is CASSQERGPYNEQFF. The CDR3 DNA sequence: TGCGCCAGCAGCCAAGAAAGGGGCCCTTACAATGAGCAGTTCTTC.

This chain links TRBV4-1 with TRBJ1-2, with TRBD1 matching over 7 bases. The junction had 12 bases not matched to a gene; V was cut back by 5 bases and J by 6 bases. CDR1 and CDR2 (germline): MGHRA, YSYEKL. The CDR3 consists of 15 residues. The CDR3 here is CASSASVFQGDGYTF. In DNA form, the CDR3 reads TGCGCCAGCAGCGCTAGTGTTTTTCAGGGGGATGGCTACACCTTC.

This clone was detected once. The CDR3 sequence is CAWTGVLNTEAFF. The CDR3 coding sequence is TGTGCCTGGACCGGGGTTCTGAACACTGAAGCTTTCTTT. The rearrangement links TRBV30 to TRBJ1-1; D is unresolved. The CDR3 covers 13 residues. With 4 bases removed from V and 0 bases from J, the gap between germline ends came to 9 bases. The germline V gene has CDR1 GTSNPN and CDR2 SVGIG (reference sequence).

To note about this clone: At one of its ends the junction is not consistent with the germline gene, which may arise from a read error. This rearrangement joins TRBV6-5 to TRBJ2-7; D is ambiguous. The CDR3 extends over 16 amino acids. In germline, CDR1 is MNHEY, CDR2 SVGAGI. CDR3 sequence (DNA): TGTGCTAGCAGTTACTCTCCTCAGGTCCCGTCCTACGAGCAGTACTTC. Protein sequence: CASSYSPQVPSYEQYF.

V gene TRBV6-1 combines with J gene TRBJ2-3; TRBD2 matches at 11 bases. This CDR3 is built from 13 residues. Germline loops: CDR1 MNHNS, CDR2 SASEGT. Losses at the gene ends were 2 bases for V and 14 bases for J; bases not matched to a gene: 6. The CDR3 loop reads CASSELAGGRRYF. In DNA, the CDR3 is TGTGCCAGCAGTGAACTAGCGGGAGGACGTCGGTATTTT.

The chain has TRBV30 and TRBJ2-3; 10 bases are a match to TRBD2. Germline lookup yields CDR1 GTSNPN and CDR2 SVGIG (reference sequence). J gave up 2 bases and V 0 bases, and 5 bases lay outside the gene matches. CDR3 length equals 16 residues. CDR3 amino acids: CAWSVGTSDNTDTQYF. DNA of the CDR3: TGTGCCTGGAGTGTGGGGACTAGCGACAACACAGATACGCAGTATTTT.

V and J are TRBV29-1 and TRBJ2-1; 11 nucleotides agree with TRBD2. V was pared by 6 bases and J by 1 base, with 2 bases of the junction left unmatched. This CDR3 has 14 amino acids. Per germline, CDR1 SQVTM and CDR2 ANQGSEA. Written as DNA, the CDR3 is TGCAGCGTCTTAGCGGGAGGGTCCTACAATGAGCAGTTCTTC. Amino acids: CSVLAGGSYNEQFF.